The 14 T cell receptor beta chains below all came from one sample that was sequenced in a study of blood T cells in healthy people across ages. It was with a sample-barcoded 5' primer and a J-beta primer mix that a second PCR of roughly 6 to 11 cycles was run. Via MiXCR, TCRdb re-called the 5' RACE reads, giving one row per CDR3 protein. Of around 990,000 distinct CDR3 sequences in the sample, 35% to 45% were seen once. The sequencing sample was made of blood. All receptors come from a man aged 18 to 29 in good health.

In the case of this clonotype: One end of the junction varies from germline; a read error may be responsible. The V call is TRBV20-1, the J call TRBJ2-3; D ambiguous. From germline, CDR1 is DFQATT and CDR2 SNEGSKA (reference sequence). CDR3 size: 13 residues. Written as DNA, the CDR3 is TGCAGTGCTAGCCGGTACAGTACAGAGACGCAGTATTTT. It translates to CSASRYSTETQYF.

J is TRBJ2-1 and V is TRBV27, with D possibly being TRBD1 (5 bases). The J call may be in error: the DNA end matches TRBJ2-7 better. Germline loops: CDR1 MNHEY, CDR2 SMNVEV (reference sequence). The CDR3 is 14 amino acids. The CDR3 sequence is CASSFLGMDNEQYF. CDR3 bases: TGTGCCAGCAGTTTTCTAGGGATGGACAATGAGCAGTACTTC.

This chain joins TRBV5-1 and TRBJ2-1, with TRBD1 as a possible D gene (6 bases). The V gene's germline CDR1 is SGHRS and CDR2 YFSETQ. V was shortened by 4 bases and J by 4 bases, with 15 bases between the two germline ends. The CDR3 sequence is 15 residues long. In DNA, the CDR3 is TGCGCCAGCAGCACCCGGGACAAGTCGTACAATGAGCAGTTCTTC. This encodes CASSTRDKSYNEQFF.

The count of this clonotype is one. One junction end disagrees with the germline gene, perhaps due to a read error. This chain links TRBV11-1 with TRBJ2-1, with D possibly called TRBD1 or TRBD2 (6 bases each). The CDR3 spans 17 residues. The germline V gene has CDR1 SGHAT and CDR2 FQDESV (reference sequence). The CDR3 spells CASSLVDSLLGGNKQFF. For the CDR3, the DNA is TGTGCCAGCAGTTTAGTGGACTCACTTCTCGGGGGCAATAAGCAGTTCTTC.

V usage is TRBV20-1 and J usage is TRBJ2-4, with D possibly matching TRBD2 (6 bases). V dropped 1 base and J dropped 5 bases, with 9 bases sitting between them. In germline, CDR1 is DFQATT, CDR2 SNEGSKA (reference sequence). This CDR3 comprises 13 residues. The CDR3 loop is CSARGLAENIQYF. The CDR3 DNA is TGCAGTGCTAGAGGGTTAGCGGAAAACATTCAGTACTTC.

In its sample, this clonotype was seen many times. V usage is TRBV4-3 and J usage is TRBJ2-1; perhaps TRBD2 as D (5 bases). Trimming stripped 4 bases from V and 3 bases from J, with 10 bases between. The germline CDR1 and CDR2 sequences are LGHNA and YSLEER. The CDR3 loop spans 14 amino acids. The DNA of the CDR3 is TGCGCCAGCAGCCCGACTAAGAGCTACAATGAGCAGTTCTTC. This gives the protein CASSPTKSYNEQFF.

This chain connects TRBV2 to TRBJ1-2; D perhaps matches TRBD1 (6 bases). Germline-derived CDR1 and CDR2 are SNHLY and FYNNEI. V dropped 6 bases and J dropped 6 bases, with 17 bases sitting between them. This CDR3 contains 14 residues. CDR3 DNA sequence: TGTGCCAGCAGCCCTGAAAAGGGGGATAATGGCTACACCTTC. It is translated as CASSPEKGDNGYTF. Drawing the rest from reference TRBV2 and TRBJ1-2, the complete variable domain is EPEVTQTPSHQVTQMGQEVILRCVPISNHLYFYWYRQILGQKVEFLVSFYNNEISEKSEIFDDQFSVERPDGSNFTLKIRSTKLEDSAMYFCASSPEKGDNGYTFGSGTRLTVV.

The J gene is TRBJ2-2, the V gene TRBV6-5, with 14 bases fitting TRBD2. The CDR3 spans 19 residues. The V segment lost 0 bases and the J segment 5 bases; nucleotides outside the gene matches: 8. Germline V gene data show CDR1 as MNHEY and CDR2 as SVGAGI. CDR3 amino acids: CASSYSKTSGGADTGELFF. Written as DNA, the CDR3 is TGTGCCAGCAGTTACTCTAAGACTAGCGGGGGGGCCGATACCGGGGAGCTGTTTTTT.

This chain joins TRBV7-9 and TRBJ2-1, with 9 bases matching TRBD1. V lost 3 bases to trimming and J lost 8 bases; unmatched junction nucleotides: 5. The CDR3 is 14 residues long. Germline CDR1 SEHNR, CDR2 FQNEAQ (reference sequence). The CDR3 DNA follows: TGTGCCAGCAGCTTCCGGGACAGGGAAGATGAGCAGTTCTTC. This translates into CASSFRDREDEQFF.

In this sample, this clonotype turned up a few times. This chain connects TRBV7-2 to TRBJ2-1, with TRBD2 as a possible D gene (5 bases). Germline V gene data show CDR1 as SGHTA and CDR2 as FQGNSA. Trimming stripped 8 bases from V and 5 bases from J, with 19 bases between. The CDR3 covers 15 residues. CDR3: CASGLSRGWNNEQFF. The CDR3 nucleotides read TGTGCCAGCGGGTTGAGTCGGGGTTGGAACAATGAGCAGTTCTTC.

This clonotype occurred a few times. The gene calls are TRBV5-1 and TRBJ2-2; 7 bases align to TRBD1. From germline, CDR1 is SGHRS and CDR2 YFSETQ. The CDR3 has 15 residues. The V and J ends lost 2 bases and 4 bases, in that order; junction bases with no gene match: 5. The CDR3 DNA reads as TGCGCCAGCAGCTTAAGGGGGCCCGGCACCGGGGAGCTGTTTTTT. Protein: CASSLRGPGTGELFF. The full variable domain, in which reference TRBV5-1 and TRBJ2-2 provide the parts outside the CDR3, is KAGVTQTPRYLIKTRGQQVTLSCSPISGHRSVSWYQQTPGQGLQFLFEYFSETQRNKGNFPGRFSGRQFSNSRSEMNVSTLELGDSALYLCASSLRGPGTGELFFGEGSRLTVL.

Of note for this clonotype: A much larger clone sits a single nucleotide away, making a read error possible. This CDR3 is CASNQAGLRPNNEQFF. CDR3 sequence (DNA): TGTGCCAGCAACCAAGCCGGGCTCCGACCCAACAATGAGCAGTTCTTC. The chain recombines TRBV12-3 or TRBV12-4 with TRBJ2-1; D is uncertain. V was pared by 7 bases and J by 5 bases, with 21 bases between. The CDR3 totals 16 residues.

The chain links TRBV18 to TRBJ2-7, with 8 nucleotides matching TRBD1. The CDR3 sequence is 16 residues long. Germline values: CDR1 KGHSH, CDR2 LQKENI. Trimming took 0 bases from V and 0 from J; bases not matched to a gene: 4. The CDR3 sequence: CASSPPSQGASYEQYF. In nucleotides, the CDR3 is TGTGCCAGCTCACCACCGTCCCAGGGGGCCTCCTACGAGCAGTACTTC.

This clonotype was found a few times. The chain uses TRBV6-5 and TRBJ2-5; 14 bases map to TRBD2. CDR1 is MNHEY and CDR2 is SVGAGI in the germline V gene. The CDR3 has 16 residues. Losses at the gene ends were 5 bases for V and 2 bases for J; bases not matched to a gene: 4. CDR3 bases: TGTGCCAGCAGTCACAGACTAGCGGGGGGGCAAGAGACCCAGTACTTC. It specifies CASSHRLAGGQETQYF.